This T cell receptor beta chain comes out of a study of T cells after yellow fever vaccination. TCRdb re-analysed the 5' RACE reads in MiXCR, keeping a single row per CDR3 protein. Among 250,000 to 350,000 distinct CDR3 sequences listed, roughly 6.8% were seen once. CDR1 and CDR2 from the germline V gene are MNHNS and SASEGT. The germline V and J ends were trimmed by 5 bases and 6 bases, with 20 bases remaining between them. CDR3 length: 16 amino acids. The rearrangement links TRBV6-1 to TRBJ2-1; D unclear. This sample comprised PBMCs, obtained approximately 47 days after the first yellow fever vaccination. The sequence derives from a young man who received the YFV17D yellow fever vaccine. Written as DNA, the CDR3 is TGTGCCAGCAGTCAACACGGGTTCAGAGCAGGCAATGAGCAGTTCTTC. Translating it yields CASSQHGFRAGNEQFF.